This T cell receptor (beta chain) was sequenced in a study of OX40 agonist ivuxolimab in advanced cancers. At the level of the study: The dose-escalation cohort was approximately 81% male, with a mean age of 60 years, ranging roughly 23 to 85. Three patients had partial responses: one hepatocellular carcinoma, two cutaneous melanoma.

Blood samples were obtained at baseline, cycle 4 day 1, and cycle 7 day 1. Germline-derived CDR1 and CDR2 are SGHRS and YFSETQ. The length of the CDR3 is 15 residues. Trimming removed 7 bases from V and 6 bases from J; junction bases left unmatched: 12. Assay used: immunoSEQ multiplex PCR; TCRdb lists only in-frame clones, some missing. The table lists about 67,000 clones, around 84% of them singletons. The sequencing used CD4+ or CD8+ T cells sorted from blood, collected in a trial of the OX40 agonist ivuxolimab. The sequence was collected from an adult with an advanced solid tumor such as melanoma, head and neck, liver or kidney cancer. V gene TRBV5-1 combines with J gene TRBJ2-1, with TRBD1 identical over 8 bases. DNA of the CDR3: TGCGCCAGCTCTACGGACAGGGCATCGGGCAATGAGCAGTTCTTC. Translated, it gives CASSTDRASGNEQFF.